This TCR beta chain was observed in a study of T cell responses to AZD1222 COVID-19 vaccine. The overall study: Pooling of second doses given at about 4 or about 12 weeks was done.

V dropped 5 bases and J dropped 0; count of bases not matched to a gene: 2. Germline CDR1 is KGHSH and CDR2 is LQKENI. This CDR3 spans 17 amino acids. Regarding this clone: Its antigen remains unidentified.

Here immunoSEQ multiplex PCR was the method, and the copy in TCRdb shows in-frame clones only, minus some. Altogether about 92,000 clones are present, 85% to 90% being singletons, with the ten largest covering about 28%. Whole-study findings and limits: Baseline seropositives among AZD1222 recipients totaled only 5 to 7. Females made up more of the donors, who were largely white British, and clonal diversity may have come out too low.

The material sequenced was peripheral blood, taken on day 0 of AZD1222 vaccination. The sequence was collected from an adult in good health. The chain has TRBV18 and TRBJ2-2; 14 bases map to TRBD2. CDR3 amino acids: CASSGLAGGPNTGELFF. The CDR3 region has the DNA TGTGCCAGCTCAGGACTAGCGGGAGGCCCGAACACCGGGGAGCTGTTTTTT.